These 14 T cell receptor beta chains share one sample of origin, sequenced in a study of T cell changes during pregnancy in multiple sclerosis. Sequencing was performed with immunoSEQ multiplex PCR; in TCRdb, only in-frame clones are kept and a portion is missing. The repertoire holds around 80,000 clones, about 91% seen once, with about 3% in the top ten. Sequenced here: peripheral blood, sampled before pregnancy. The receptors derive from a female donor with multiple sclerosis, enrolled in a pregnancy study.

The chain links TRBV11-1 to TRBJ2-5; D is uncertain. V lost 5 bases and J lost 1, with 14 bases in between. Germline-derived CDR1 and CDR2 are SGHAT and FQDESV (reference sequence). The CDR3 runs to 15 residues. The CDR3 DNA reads TGTGCCAGCAGCCCGCGACCGCGACTCCAAGAGACCCAGTACTTC. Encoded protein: CASSPRPRLQETQYF. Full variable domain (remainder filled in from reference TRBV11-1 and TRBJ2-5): EAEVAQSPRYKITEKSQAVAFWCDPISGHATLYWYRQILGQGPELLVQFQDESVVDDSQLPKDRFSAERLKGVDSTLKIQPAELGDSAMYLCASSPRPRLQETQYFGPGTRLLVL.

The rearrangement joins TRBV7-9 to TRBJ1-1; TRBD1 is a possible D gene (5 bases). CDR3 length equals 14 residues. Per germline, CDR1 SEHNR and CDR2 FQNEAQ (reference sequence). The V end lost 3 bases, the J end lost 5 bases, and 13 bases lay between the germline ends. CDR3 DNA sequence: TGTGCCAGCAGCTTGTCAGGGCACGGGACTGAAGCTTTCTTT. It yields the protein CASSLSGHGTEAFF.

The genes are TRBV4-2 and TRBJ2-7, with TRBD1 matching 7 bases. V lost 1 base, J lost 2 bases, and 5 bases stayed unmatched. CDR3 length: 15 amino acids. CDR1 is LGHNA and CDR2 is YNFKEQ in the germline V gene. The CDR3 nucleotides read TGTGCCAGCAGCCAAGGGAAGGGACAGCCCTACGAGCAGTACTTC. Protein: CASSQGKGQPYEQYF.

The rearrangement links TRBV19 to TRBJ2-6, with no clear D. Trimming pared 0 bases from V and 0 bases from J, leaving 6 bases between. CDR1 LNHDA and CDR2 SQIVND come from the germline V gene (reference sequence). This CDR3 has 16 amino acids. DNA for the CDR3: TGTGCCAGTAGTATAGAGGGCAGCTCTGGGGCCAACGTCCTGACTTTC. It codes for CASSIEGSSGANVLTF.

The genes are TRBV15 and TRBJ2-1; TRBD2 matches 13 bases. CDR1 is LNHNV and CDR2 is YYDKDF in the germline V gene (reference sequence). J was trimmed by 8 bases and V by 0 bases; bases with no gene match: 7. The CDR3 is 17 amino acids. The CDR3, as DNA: TGTGCCACCAGCAGAGATCGACTAGCGGGAGGCATCCATGAGCAGTTCTTC. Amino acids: CATSRDRLAGGIHEQFF. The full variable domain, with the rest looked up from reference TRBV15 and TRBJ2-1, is DAMVIQNPRYQVTQFGKPVTLSCSQTLNHNVMYWYQQKSSQAPKLLFHYYDKDFNNEADTPDNFQSRRPNTSFCFLDIRSPGLGDTAMYLCATSRDRLAGGIHEQFFGPGTRLTVL.

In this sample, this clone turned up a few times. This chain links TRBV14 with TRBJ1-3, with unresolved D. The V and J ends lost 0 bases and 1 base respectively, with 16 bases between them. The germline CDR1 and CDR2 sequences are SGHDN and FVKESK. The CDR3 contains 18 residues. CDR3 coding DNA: TGTGCCAGCAGCCAAGATCCCACAGCCCCTCAATCTGGAAACACCATATATTTT. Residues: CASSQDPTAPQSGNTIYF.

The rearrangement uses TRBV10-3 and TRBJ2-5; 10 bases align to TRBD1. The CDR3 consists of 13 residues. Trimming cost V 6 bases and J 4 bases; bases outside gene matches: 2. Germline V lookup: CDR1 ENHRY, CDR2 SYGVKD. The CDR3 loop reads CAISGTGVETQYF. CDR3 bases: TGTGCCATCAGCGGGACAGGGGTAGAGACCCAGTACTTC.

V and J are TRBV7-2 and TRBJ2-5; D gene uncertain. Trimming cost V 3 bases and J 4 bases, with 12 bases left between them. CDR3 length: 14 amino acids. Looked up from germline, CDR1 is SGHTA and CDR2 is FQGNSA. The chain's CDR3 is CASSLIGARETQYF. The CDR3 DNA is TGTGCCAGCAGCTTGATCGGAGCGCGAGAGACCCAGTACTTC.

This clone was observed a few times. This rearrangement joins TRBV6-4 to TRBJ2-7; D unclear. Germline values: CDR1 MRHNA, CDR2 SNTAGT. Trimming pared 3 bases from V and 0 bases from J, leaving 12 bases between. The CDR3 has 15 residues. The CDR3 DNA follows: TGTGCCAGCAGTGAATCGACTGGTAGCTCCTACGAGCAGTACTTC. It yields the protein CASSESTGSSYEQYF.

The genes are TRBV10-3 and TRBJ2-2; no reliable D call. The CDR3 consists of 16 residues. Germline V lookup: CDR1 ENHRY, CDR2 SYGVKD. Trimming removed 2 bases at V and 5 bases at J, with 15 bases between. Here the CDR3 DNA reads TGTGCCATCAGTGAGCCGAGCGAACACCCTACCGGGGAGCTGTTTTTT. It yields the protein CAISEPSEHPTGELFF.

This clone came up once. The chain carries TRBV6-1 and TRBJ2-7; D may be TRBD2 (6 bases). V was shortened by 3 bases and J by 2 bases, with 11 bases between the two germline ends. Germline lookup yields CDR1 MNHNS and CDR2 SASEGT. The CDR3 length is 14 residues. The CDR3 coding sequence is TGTGCCAGCAGTGAGACCGGGGGTCCCTACGAGCAGTACTTC. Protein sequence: CASSETGGPYEQYF.

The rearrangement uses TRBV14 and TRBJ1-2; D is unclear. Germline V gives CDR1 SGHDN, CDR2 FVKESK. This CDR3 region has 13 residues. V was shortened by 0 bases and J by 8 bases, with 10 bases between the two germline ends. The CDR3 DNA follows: TGTGCCAGCAGCCAAGAAACCGAGGTGGGCTACACCTTC. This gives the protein CASSQETEVGYTF.

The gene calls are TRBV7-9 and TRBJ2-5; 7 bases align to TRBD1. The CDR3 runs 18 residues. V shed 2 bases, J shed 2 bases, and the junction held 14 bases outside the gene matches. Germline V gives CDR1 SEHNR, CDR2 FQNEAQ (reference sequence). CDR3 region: CASSLLRPGQYLQETQYF. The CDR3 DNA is TGTGCCAGCAGCTTACTTCGCCCGGGACAGTACCTTCAAGAGACCCAGTACTTC. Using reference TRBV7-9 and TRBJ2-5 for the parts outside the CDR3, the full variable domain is DTGVSQNPRHKITKRGQNVTFRCDPISEHNRLYWYRQTLGQGPEFLTYFQNEAQLEKSRLLSDRFSAERPKGSFSTLEIQRTEQGDSAMYLCASSLLRPGQYLQETQYFGPGTRLLVL.

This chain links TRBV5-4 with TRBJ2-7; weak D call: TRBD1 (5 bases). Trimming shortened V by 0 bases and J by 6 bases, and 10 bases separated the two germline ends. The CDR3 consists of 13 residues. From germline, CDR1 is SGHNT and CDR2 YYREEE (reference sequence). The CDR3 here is CASSLGRVGEQYF. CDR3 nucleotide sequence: TGTGCCAGCAGCTTGGGCAGGGTCGGCGAGCAGTACTTC.